The rows below give T cell receptor beta chains drawn from one sample of a study of human T cells and chemical hapten exposure. TCRdb used MiXCR to reprocess the RACE reads, holding one entry per CDR3 protein. The sample carries around 110,000 distinct CDR3 sequences, about 12% recorded once. The source material was whole blood, sampled in connection with sensitization to the hapten diphenylcyclopropenone (DPC). All receptors derive from a woman between 45 and 60 years old with alopecia areata. Some clones in this sample may be carry-over from other donors' samples. Both conserved end residues are part of each CDR3. D genes are given only for firm matches. Expanded clones are given a class, and other clones once, few, many or no size at all.

CDR3 protein: CASKTEGPSAANSPLHF
CDR3 DNA: TGTGCCAGCAAGACGGAAGGACCTTCTGCAGCGAATTCACCCCTCCACTTT
D gene: .
J gene: TRBJ1-6
V gene: TRBV7-9
clone size: many

CDR3 protein: CASSHIPGQGNHEQYF
CDR3 DNA: TGTGCCAGTAGTCACATTCCGGGACAGGGGAACCACGAGCAGTACTTC
D gene: TRBD1
J gene: TRBJ2-7
V gene: TRBV19
clone size: few

CDR3 protein: CASSDQRGGPYEQYF
CDR3 DNA: TGTGCCAGCAGTGATCAGCGGGGGGGCCCCTACGAGCAGTACTTC
D gene: TRBD2
J gene: TRBJ2-7
V gene: TRBV6-1
clone size: many

CDR3 protein: CASSLGPLAYEQYF
CDR3 DNA: TGTGCCAGCTCACTGGGACCGTTAGCCTACGAGCAGTACTTC
D gene: .
J gene: TRBJ2-7
V gene: TRBV18
clone size: few

CDR3 protein: CASSPSRAGGELFF
CDR3 DNA: TGTGCCAGTAGCCCCTCTCGGGCGGGCGGGGAGCTGTTTTTT
D gene: .
J gene: TRBJ2-2
V gene: TRBV19
clone size: .

CDR3 protein: CSVEKTGQLSTDTQYF
CDR3 DNA: TGCAGCGTTGAGAAGACAGGACAGCTAAGCACAGATACGCAGTATTTT
D gene: .
J gene: TRBJ2-3
V gene: TRBV29-1
clone size: .

CDR3 protein: CASSERWGGGSPLHF
CDR3 DNA: TGTGCCAGCAGCGAACGTTGGGGCGGCGGATCACCCCTCCACTTT
D gene: .
J gene: TRBJ1-6
V gene: TRBV2
clone size: many

CDR3 protein: CSARGEKRTDTQYF
CDR3 DNA: TGCAGTGCTAGAGGGGAAAAGCGAACAGATACGCAGTATTTT
D gene: .
J gene: TRBJ2-3
V gene: TRBV20-1
clone size: .

CDR3 protein: CASRTARGTSGREYEQYF
CDR3 DNA: TGCGCCAGCAGAACCGCGAGGGGTACTAGCGGGAGAGAGTACGAGCAGTACTTC
D gene: TRBD2
J gene: TRBJ2-7
V gene: TRBV23-1
clone size: few

CDR3 protein: CASSLLGFHEQYF
CDR3 DNA: TGTGCCAGCAGTTTATTAGGGTTTCACGAGCAGTACTTC
D gene: .
J gene: TRBJ2-7
V gene: TRBV28
clone size: many

CDR3 protein: CSACCRTAYEQYF
CDR3 DNA: TGCAGTGCCTGCTGTAGGACAGCCTACGAGCAGTACTTC
D gene: .
J gene: TRBJ2-7
V gene: TRBV20-1
clone size: .

CDR3 protein: CASSQDWPTRGGRGGTQYF
CDR3 DNA: TGCGCCAGCAGCCAAGATTGGCCCACGCGAGGGGGGCGAGGGGGGACCCAGTACTTC
D gene: .
J gene: TRBJ2-5
V gene: TRBV4-3
clone size: few

CDR3 protein: CASSFTRGSGNTIYF
CDR3 DNA: TGTGCCAGCAGCTTTACTCGAGGCTCTGGAAACACCATATATTTT
D gene: .
J gene: TRBJ1-3
V gene: TRBV7-2
clone size: few

CDR3 protein: CASSYSSGQFTDTQYF
CDR3 DNA: TGTGCCAGCAGTTATTCTTCTGGGCAGTTCACAGATACGCAGTATTTT
D gene: .
J gene: TRBJ2-3
V gene: TRBV6-5
clone size: .

CDR3 protein: CASSFQGPATNEKLFF
CDR3 DNA: TGCGCCAGCAGCTTCCAGGGGCCCGCAACTAATGAAAAACTGTTTTTT
D gene: .
J gene: TRBJ1-4
V gene: TRBV5-1
clone size: few

CDR3 protein: CASSFGGAGNTEAFF
CDR3 DNA: TGTGCCAGCAGTTTCGGGGGGGCAGGGAACACTGAAGCTTTCTTT
D gene: .
J gene: TRBJ1-1
V gene: TRBV12-3/TRBV12-4
clone size: .

CDR3 protein: CASRRQSQFYEQYF
CDR3 DNA: TGCGCCAGCCGAAGACAGTCCCAATTTTACGAGCAGTACTTC
D gene: .
J gene: TRBJ2-7
V gene: TRBV5-1
clone size: once

CDR3 protein: CASSPDGNFNQPQHF
CDR3 DNA: TGCGCCAGCAGCCCCGACGGAAACTTCAATCAGCCCCAGCATTTT
D gene: .
J gene: TRBJ1-5
V gene: TRBV5-1
clone size: .

CDR3 protein: CASSYYRQGDGYTF
CDR3 DNA: TGCGCCAGCAGCTACTACCGACAGGGGGATGGCTACACCTTC
D gene: TRBD1
J gene: TRBJ1-2
V gene: TRBV5-1
clone size: many

CDR3 protein: CASSLAGGVNTEAFF
CDR3 DNA: TGTGCCAGCAGCTTAGCAGGAGGGGTGAACACTGAAGCTTTCTTT
D gene: .
J gene: TRBJ1-1
V gene: TRBV11-2
clone size: .

CDR3 protein: CASSLERQGYEAFF
CDR3 DNA: TGTGCCAGCAGTTTAGAAAGACAGGGCTATGAAGCTTTCTTT
D gene: TRBD1
J gene: TRBJ1-1
V gene: TRBV12-3/TRBV12-4
clone size: many

CDR3 protein: CASSLRRDEAFF
CDR3 DNA: TGTGCCAGCAGCTTAAGACGGGACGAAGCTTTCTTT
D gene: .
J gene: TRBJ1-1
V gene: TRBV7-9
clone size: few

CDR3 protein: CASSLATAGLDTQYF
CDR3 DNA: TGTGCCAGCAGCTTAGCAACAGCGGGACTAGATACGCAGTATTTT
D gene: TRBD2
J gene: TRBJ2-3
V gene: TRBV7-2
clone size: many

CDR3 protein: CASSQGPDTIYF
CDR3 DNA: TGTGCCAGCAGCCAAGGACCAGACACCATATATTTT
D gene: .
J gene: TRBJ1-3
V gene: TRBV3-1
clone size: .